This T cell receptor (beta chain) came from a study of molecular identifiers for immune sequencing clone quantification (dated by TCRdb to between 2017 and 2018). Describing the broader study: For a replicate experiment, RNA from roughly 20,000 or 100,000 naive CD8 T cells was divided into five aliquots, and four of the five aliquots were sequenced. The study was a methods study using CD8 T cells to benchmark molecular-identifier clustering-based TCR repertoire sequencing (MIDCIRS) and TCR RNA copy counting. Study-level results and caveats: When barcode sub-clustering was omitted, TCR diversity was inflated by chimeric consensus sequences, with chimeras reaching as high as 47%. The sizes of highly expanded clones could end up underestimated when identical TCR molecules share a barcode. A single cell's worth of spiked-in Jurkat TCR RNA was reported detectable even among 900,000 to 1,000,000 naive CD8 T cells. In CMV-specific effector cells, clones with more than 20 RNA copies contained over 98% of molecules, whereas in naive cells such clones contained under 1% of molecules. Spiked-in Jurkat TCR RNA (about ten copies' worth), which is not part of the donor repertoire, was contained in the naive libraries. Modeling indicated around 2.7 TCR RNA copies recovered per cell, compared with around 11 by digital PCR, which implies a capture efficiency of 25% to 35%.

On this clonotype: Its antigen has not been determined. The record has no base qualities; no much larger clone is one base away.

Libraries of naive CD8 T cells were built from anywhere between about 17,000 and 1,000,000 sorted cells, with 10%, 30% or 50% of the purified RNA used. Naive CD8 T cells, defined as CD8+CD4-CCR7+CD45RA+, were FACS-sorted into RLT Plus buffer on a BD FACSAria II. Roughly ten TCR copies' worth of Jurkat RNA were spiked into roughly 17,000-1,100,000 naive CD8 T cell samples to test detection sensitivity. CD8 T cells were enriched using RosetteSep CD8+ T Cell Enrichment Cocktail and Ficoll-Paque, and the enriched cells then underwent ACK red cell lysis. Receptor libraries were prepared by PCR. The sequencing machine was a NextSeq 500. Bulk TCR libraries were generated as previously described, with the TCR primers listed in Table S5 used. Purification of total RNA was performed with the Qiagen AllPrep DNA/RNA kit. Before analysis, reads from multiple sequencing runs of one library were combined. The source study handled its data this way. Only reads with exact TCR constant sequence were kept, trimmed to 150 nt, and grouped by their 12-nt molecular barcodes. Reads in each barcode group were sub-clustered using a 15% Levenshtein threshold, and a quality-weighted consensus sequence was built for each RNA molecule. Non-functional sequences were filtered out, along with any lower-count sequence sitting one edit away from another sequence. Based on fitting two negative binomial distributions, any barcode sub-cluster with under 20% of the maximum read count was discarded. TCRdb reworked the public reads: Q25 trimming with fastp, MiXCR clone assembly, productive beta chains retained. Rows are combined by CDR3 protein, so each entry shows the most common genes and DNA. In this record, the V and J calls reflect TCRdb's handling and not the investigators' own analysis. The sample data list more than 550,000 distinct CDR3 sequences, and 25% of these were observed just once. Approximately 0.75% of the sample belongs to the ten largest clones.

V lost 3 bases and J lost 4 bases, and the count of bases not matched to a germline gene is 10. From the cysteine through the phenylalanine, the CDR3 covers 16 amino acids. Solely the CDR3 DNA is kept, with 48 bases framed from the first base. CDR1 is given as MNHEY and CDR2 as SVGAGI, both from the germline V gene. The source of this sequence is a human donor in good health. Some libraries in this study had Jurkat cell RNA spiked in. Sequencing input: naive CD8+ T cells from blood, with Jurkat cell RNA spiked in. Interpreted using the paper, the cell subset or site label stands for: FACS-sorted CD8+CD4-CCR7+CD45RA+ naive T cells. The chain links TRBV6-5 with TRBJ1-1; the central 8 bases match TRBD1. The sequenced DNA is TGTGCCAGCAGTTATTCAGCCGGACAGGGAACCACTGAAGCTTTCTTT. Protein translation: CASSYSAGQGTTEAFF.